The present entry profiles one TCR beta chain with its context. No antigen is known for it. This entry comes from a study of spatial heterogeneity in lung cancer. Study-wide background: A consistent excess of beta-chain over alpha-chain sequences was detected. Study-wide results and caveats: Blood carried ubiquitous expanded tumor TCRs more at resection than follow-up.

The time point here: sample taken at primary tumor resection. The sequenced material consisted of unsorted whole RNA from tumor, nontumor lung or frozen PBMC. The donor population consisted of under 75 patients with untreated, early-stage non-small cell lung cancer. MiXCR was run by TCRdb on the 5' RACE reads, yielding one entry per CDR3 protein. Found here are tens of thousands of distinct CDR3 sequences, 15% to 25% of them singletons; the top ten hold roughly 6%. Deletions cut 7 bases from V and 0 bases from J, with 9 bases between. The length of the CDR3 is 12 residues. CDR1 and CDR2 (germline): SQVTM, ANQGSEA.

The sequence was obtained from a male donor with early-stage non-small cell lung cancer. Source: PBMCs, taken at surgery. The chain couples TRBV29-1 to TRBJ1-2; a weak D match, TRBD1 (6 bases). CDR3 coding DNA: TGCAGCGCTACAGGGACTAACTATGGCTACACCTTC. This codes for CSATGTNYGYTF.